This record concerns one T cell receptor (beta chain) sequence. Time point given: persistent/refractory GD, antithyroid drugs over 5 years with positive TRAb. Researchers made the TCR library from RNA that was extracted from PBMCs. The data were taken from a study of regulatory T cells in long-lasting Graves disease. Study summary: More than 5 years of antithyroid drugs with positive TSH receptor antibodies defined persistent Graves' disease.

Construction of TCR beta libraries relied on iRepertoire HTBI primers and on Arm-PCR targeting CDR3 regions. Original methodology: From all samples, identification returned 14 TRBJ and around 62 TRBV segments. One entry per CDR3 protein, called by TCRdb with MiXCR from the multiplex PCR reads. TCRdb assigned the V and J calls; the authors' analysis was not used. The profile shows 400,000 to 500,000 distinct CDR3 sequences, 21% of them singletons. Per germline, CDR1 MNHGY and CDR2 SVAAGI. This CDR3 is built from 15 residues. V lost 3 bases to trimming and J lost 4 bases, with 13 bases between them. This sequence joins TRBV6-9 and TRBJ1-5; D remains unclear. This TCR was recovered from a female donor with Graves disease. This specimen consisted of peripheral blood mononuclear cells (PBMCs), obtained when the disease was refractory, from a patient treated with antithyroid drugs. In DNA form, the CDR3 reads TGTGCCAGCAGTTACTCTTGGGGAGAGAATCAGCCCCAGCATTTT. It yields the protein CASSYSWGENQPQHF.